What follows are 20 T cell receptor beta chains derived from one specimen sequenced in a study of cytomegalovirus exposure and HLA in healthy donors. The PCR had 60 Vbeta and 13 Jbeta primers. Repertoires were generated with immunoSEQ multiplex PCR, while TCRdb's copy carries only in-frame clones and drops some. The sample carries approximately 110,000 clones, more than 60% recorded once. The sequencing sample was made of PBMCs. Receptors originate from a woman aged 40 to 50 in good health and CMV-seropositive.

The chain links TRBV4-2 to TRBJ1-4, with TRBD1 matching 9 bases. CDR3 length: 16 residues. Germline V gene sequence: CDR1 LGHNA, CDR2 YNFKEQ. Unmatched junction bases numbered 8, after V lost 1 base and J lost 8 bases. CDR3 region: CASSQGDRGDNEKLFF. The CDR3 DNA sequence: TGTGCCAGCAGCCAAGGCGACAGGGGGGATAACGAAAAACTGTTTTTT.

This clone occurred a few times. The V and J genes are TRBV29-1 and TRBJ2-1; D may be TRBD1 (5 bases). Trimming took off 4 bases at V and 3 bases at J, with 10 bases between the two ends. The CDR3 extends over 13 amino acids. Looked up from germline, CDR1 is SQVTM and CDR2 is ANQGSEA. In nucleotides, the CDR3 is TGCAGCGTTGTTGGGCAGGGCTACAATGAGCAGTTCTTC. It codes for CSVVGQGYNEQFF.

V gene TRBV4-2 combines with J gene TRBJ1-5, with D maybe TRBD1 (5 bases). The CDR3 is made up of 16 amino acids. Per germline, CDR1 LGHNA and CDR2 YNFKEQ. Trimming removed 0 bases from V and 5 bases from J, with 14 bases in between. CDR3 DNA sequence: TGTGCCAGCAGCCAAGATCCCAGGGATTTTTATCAGCCCCAGCATTTT. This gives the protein CASSQDPRDFYQPQHF.

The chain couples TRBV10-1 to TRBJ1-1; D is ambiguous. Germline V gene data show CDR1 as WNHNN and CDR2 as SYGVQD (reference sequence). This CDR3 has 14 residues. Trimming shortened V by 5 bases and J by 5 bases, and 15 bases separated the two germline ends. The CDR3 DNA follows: TGCGCCAGCAGTCGGACCCTCACGGGGACTGAAGCTTTCTTT. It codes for CASSRTLTGTEAFF.

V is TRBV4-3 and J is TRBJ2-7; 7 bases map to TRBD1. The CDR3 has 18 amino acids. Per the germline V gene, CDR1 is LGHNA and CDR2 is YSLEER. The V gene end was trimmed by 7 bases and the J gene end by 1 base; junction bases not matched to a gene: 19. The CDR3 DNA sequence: TGCGCCAGCACCCTCGAGGGGTCCGACAGGGACACATCCTACGAGCAGTACTTC. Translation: CASTLEGSDRDTSYEQYF.

This CDR3 reads CASSIDLGGENTIYF. CDR3 sequence (DNA): TGTGCCAGTAGTATAGATCTGGGGGGAGAAAACACCATATATTTT. The chain recombines TRBV19 with TRBJ1-3, with a weak D call TRBD1 (5 bases). Per germline, CDR1 LNHDA and CDR2 SQIVND (reference sequence). The CDR3 totals 15 residues. With 0 bases removed from V and 6 bases from J, the gap between germline ends came to 12 bases.

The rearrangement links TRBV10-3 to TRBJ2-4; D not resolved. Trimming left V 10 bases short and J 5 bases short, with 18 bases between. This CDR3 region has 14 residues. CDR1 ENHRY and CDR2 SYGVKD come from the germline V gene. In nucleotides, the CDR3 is TGTGCCACGTCGCAGCCGAGGCCTCAAAACATTCAGTACTTC. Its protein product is CATSQPRPQNIQYF.

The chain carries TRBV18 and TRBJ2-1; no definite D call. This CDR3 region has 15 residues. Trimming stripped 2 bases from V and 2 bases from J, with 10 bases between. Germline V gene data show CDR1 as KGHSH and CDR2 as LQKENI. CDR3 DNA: TGTGCCAGCTCACCAGGCAGGTTGACCTACAATGAGCAGTTCTTC. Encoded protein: CASSPGRLTYNEQFF.

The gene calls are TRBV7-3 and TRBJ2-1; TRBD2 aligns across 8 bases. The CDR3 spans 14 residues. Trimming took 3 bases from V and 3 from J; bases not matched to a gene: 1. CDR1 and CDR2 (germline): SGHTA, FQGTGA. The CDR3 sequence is CASSFAGGYNEQFF. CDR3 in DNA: TGTGCCAGCAGCTTTGCGGGGGGCTACAATGAGCAGTTCTTC.

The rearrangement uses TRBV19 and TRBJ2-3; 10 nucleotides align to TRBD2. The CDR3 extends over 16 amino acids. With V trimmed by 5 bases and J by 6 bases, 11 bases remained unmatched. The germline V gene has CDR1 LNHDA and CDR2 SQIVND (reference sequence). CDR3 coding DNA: TGTGCCAGTAGTCCCTGGACTAGCGGTGTCTGGGATACGCAGTATTTT. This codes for CASSPWTSGVWDTQYF.

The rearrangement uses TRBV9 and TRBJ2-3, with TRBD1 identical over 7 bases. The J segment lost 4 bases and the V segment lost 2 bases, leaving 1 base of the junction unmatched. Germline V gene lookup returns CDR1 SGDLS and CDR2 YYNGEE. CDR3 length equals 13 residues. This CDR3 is CASSVQGADTQYF. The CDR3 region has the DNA TGTGCCAGCAGCGTTCAGGGGGCAGATACGCAGTATTTT. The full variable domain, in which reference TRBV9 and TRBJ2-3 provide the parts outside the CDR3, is DSGVTQTPKHLITATGQRVTLRCSPRSGDLSVYWYQQSLDQGLQFLIQYYNGEERAKGNILERFSAQQFPDLHSELNLSSLELGDSALYFCASSVQGADTQYFGPGTRLTVL.

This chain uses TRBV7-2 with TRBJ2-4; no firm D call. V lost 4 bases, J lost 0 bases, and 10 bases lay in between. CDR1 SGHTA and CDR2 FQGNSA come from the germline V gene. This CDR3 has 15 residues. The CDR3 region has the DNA TGTGCCAGCAGCTCTGCAGGTCTAGCCAAAAACATTCAGTACTTC. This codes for CASSSAGLAKNIQYF. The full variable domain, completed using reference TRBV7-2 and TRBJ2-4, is GAGVSQSPSNKVTEKGKDVELRCDPISGHTALYWYRQSLGQGLEFLIYFQGNSAPDKSGLPSDRFSAERTGGSVSTLTIQRTQQEDSAVYLCASSSAGLAKNIQYFGAGTRLSVL.

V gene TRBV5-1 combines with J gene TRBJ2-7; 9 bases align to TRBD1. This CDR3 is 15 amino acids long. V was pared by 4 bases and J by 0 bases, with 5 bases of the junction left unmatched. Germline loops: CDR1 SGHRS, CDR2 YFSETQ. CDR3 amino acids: CASSPWTGVSYEQYF. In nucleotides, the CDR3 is TGCGCCAGCAGCCCCTGGACAGGGGTCTCCTACGAGCAGTACTTC.

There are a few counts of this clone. The CDR3 spells CASSLGLRLAGVNTGELFF. The CDR3 DNA is TGTGCCAGCAGCTTAGGCCTCCGACTAGCGGGGGTTAACACCGGGGAGCTGTTTTTT. This chain joins TRBV11-3 and TRBJ2-2, with TRBD2 matching over 12 bases. Germline loops: CDR1 SGHNT, CDR2 YENEEA. CDR3 size: 19 residues. J was trimmed by 2 bases and V by 1 base; bases with no gene match: 8.

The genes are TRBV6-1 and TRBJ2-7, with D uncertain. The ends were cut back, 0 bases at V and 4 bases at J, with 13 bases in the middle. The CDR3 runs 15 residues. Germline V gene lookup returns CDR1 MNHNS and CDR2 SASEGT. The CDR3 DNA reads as TGTGCCAGCAGTGAAGCGGCGGCCCCCGGGTACGAGCAGTACTTC. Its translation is CASSEAAAPGYEQYF.

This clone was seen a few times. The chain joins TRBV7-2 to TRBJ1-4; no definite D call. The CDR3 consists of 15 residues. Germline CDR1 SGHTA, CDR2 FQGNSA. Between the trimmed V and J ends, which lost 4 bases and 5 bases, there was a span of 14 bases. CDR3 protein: CASSSTGFANEKLFF. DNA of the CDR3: TGTGCCAGCAGCTCGACCGGGTTCGCGAATGAAAAACTGTTTTTT.

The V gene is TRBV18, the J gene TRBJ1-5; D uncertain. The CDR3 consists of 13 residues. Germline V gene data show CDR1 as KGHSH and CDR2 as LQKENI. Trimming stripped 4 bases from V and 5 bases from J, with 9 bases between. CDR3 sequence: CASSLTDDQPQHF. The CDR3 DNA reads TGTGCCAGCTCACTTACAGACGATCAGCCCCAGCATTTT.

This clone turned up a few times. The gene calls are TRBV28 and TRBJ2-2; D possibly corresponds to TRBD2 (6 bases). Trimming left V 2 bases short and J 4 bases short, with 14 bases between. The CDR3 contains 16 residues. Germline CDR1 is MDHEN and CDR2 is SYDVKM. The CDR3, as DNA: TGTGCCAGCAGTTTAAAGCTAGCGTTTAGCACCGGGGAGCTGTTTTTT. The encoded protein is CASSLKLAFSTGELFF.

This CDR3 is CASSLALGLANTDTQYF. The CDR3 nucleotides are TGTGCCAGCAGCTTGGCTTTGGGACTAGCAAACACAGATACGCAGTATTTT. This chain uses TRBV5-6 with TRBJ2-3; 9 bases are shared with TRBD2. The trim removed 0 bases at V and 2 bases at J, leaving 7 bases unmatched. The CDR3 consists of 17 residues. Germline CDR1 reads SGHDT; CDR2 reads YYEEEE.

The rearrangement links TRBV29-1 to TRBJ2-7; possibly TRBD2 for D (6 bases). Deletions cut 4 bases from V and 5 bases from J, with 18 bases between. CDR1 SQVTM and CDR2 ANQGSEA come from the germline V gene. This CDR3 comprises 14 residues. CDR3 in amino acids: CSVAGTSDRHEQYF. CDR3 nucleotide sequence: TGCAGCGTTGCCGGGACTTCTGACCGGCACGAGCAGTACTTC.